These 10 T cell receptor beta chains share one sample of origin, sequenced in a study of blood T cells in healthy people across ages. Through a sample-barcoded 5' primer and a J-beta primer mix, a second PCR was run for roughly 6 to 11 cycles. TCRdb re-analysed the 5' RACE reads in MiXCR, keeping a single row per CDR3 protein. Among about 670,000 distinct CDR3 sequences, 40% to 45% were seen once, and the ten largest hold about 30%. Sequencing input: blood. These receptor sequences come from a man at least 80 years old in good health.

The chain couples TRBV7-2 to TRBJ2-7; 10 bases fit TRBD1. With V trimmed by 5 bases and J by 2 bases, 3 bases remained unmatched. CDR3 length: 14 residues. Germline CDR1 is SGHTA and CDR2 is FQGNSA. Here the CDR3 DNA reads TGTGCCAGCAGCGGGGGGACAGGGGCCTACGAGCAGTACTTC. This translates into CASSGGTGAYEQYF.

The chain has TRBV3-1 and TRBJ2-5, with TRBD2 matching 7 bases. V was clipped by 0 bases and J by 11 bases; unmatched bases: 6. Germline CDR1 and CDR2: LGHDT and YNNKEL (reference sequence). This CDR3 region has 13 residues. The CDR3 reads CASSQEWMREQYF. Written as DNA, the CDR3 is TGTGCCAGCAGCCAAGAGTGGATGCGGGAGCAGTACTTC.

This chain uses TRBV5-1 with TRBJ2-7; 8 bases fit TRBD1. V was clipped by 4 bases and J by 5 bases; unmatched bases: 8. The CDR3 covers 14 residues. CDR1 and CDR2 (germline): SGHRS, YFSETQ. The CDR3, as DNA: TGCGCCAGCAGCAAAACCGGGACAGGAGACGAGCAGTACTTC. Translated, it gives CASSKTGTGDEQYF.

Remarks on this clonotype: At one boundary the junction diverges from the germline segment, which might be a read error. V gene TRBV7-4 combines with J gene TRBJ2-5, with D maybe TRBD2 (6 bases). Germline lookup yields CDR1 SGHVT and CDR2 SQSDAQ. The length of the CDR3 is 12 residues. The CDR3 DNA follows: TGTGCCAGCATTTGTATACGGGAGACCCAGTACTTT. Translation gives CASICIRETQYF. The whole variable domain, filled in from reference TRBV7-4 and TRBJ2-5, reads GAGVSQSPRYKVAKRGRDVALRCDSISGHVTLYWYRQTLGQGSEVLTYSQSDAQRDKSGRPSGRFSAERPERSVSTLKIQRTEQGDSAVYLCASICIRETQYFGPGTRLLVL.

J is TRBJ2-7 and V is TRBV4-2; D is perhaps TRBD2 (5 bases). Per germline, CDR1 LGHNA and CDR2 YNFKEQ. The CDR3 sequence is 14 residues long. V lost 3 bases to trimming and J lost 6 bases, with 15 bases between them. CDR3 amino acids: CASSQRELVVEQYF. For the CDR3, the DNA is TGTGCCAGCAGCCAGAGGGAGCTAGTTGTCGAGCAGTACTTC.

Concerning this clonotype itself: A junction end diverges from the germline sequence, so it may reflect a read error. The chain couples TRBV20-1 to TRBJ1-4; D is ambiguous. This CDR3 has 14 residues. CDR1 and CDR2 from the germline V gene are DFQATT and SNEGSKA (reference sequence). CDR3 amino acids: CSATPGSINEKLFF. In DNA, the CDR3 is TGCAGCGCTACACCGGGTTCCATTAATGAAAAACTGTTTTTT.

This clonotype was found a few times. The rearrangement links TRBV12-3 or TRBV12-4 to TRBJ1-4; tentatively, D is TRBD1 (6 bases). Trimming pared 3 bases from V and 5 bases from J, leaving 10 bases between. The length of the CDR3 is 14 residues. The DNA of the CDR3 is TGTGCCAGCAGTTTTCGGGGGCAGAATGAAAAACTGTTTTTT. Translation: CASSFRGQNEKLFF.

The gene calls are TRBV18 and TRBJ2-5; perhaps TRBD2 as D (6 bases). Trimming removed 5 bases at V and 11 bases at J, with 15 bases between. Germline lookup yields CDR1 KGHSH and CDR2 LQKENI. The CDR3 is made up of 12 amino acids. The CDR3 protein is CASSSASAEQYF. CDR3 nucleotides: TGTGCCAGCTCAAGCGCTAGCGCTGAGCAGTACTTC.

The chain employs TRBV7-2 and TRBJ2-3; D tentatively reads TRBD1 or TRBD2 (5 bases each). The V end was cut by 5 bases, the J end by 3 bases, with 12 bases between. Germline V CDR1 and CDR2: SGHTA, FQGNSA. The CDR3 runs to 14 residues. This CDR3 is CASSRDHGTDTQYF. CDR3 DNA: TGTGCCAGCAGCCGGGACCATGGAACAGATACGCAGTATTTT.

This clonotype was counted once. V gene TRBV27 combines with J gene TRBJ2-3, with D maybe TRBD2 (7 bases). Germline loops: CDR1 MNHEY, CDR2 SMNVEV (reference sequence). The CDR3 covers 19 residues. V shed 3 bases and J shed 1 base, with 23 bases lying between them. The CDR3 DNA sequence: TGTGCCAGCAGTTTGGGGCTCGCTGGGGCGGGGGCCCGCACAGATACGCAGTATTTT. It yields the protein CASSLGLAGAGARTDTQYF.